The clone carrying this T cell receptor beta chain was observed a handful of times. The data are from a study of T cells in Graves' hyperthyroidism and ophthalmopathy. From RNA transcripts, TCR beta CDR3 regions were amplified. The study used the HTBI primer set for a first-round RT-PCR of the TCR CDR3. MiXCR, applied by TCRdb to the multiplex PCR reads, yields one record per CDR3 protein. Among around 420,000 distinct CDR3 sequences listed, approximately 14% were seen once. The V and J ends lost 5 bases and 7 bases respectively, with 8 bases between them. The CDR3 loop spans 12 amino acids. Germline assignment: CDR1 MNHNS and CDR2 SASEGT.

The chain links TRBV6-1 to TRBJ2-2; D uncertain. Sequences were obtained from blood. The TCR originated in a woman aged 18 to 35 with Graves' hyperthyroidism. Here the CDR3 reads CASSPRIGELFF. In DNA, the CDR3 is TGTGCCAGCAGTCCCCGGATCGGGGAGCTGTTTTTT.